One T cell receptor beta chain is described in this entry. Its antigen remains unidentified. Triplicate sorts, a few hundred thousand cells apiece, were made for each CD8+ T cell subset. The record originates from a study of CXCR3-negative and CXCR3-positive naive CD8 T cells. Study outcomes and limitations: Memory CD8+ cells showed much lower diversity, while both naive subsets were comparably high.

The CDR3 has 16 residues. In germline, CDR1 is DFQATT, CDR2 SNEGSKA (reference sequence). The TRB libraries of cDNA were built by UMI-labeled 5' RACE. TCRdb reprocessed the 5' RACE reads and reports one entry per CDR3 protein, with no DNA. The sample's table shows about 56,000 distinct CDR3 sequences. The sequence derives from a human donor in good health. Some clones in this sample may be carry-over from other donors' samples. The chain combines TRBV20-1 with TRBJ2-1; checking the TCRdb D call of TRBD2 is not possible without DNA. Sequencing was done on a sample of memory CD8+ T cells from blood. The chain's CDR3 is CSARILGTSGYIEQFF.